The present entry profiles one TCR beta chain with its context. Its binding antigen is unknown. The record has no base qualities; no much larger clone is one base away. The sample is drawn from a study of control samples from healthy donors and cancer patients (dated by TCRdb to 2020 to 2022). The receptor library was made with the immunoSEQ multiplex PCR assay. TCRdb holds this immuneACCESS table with in-frame rearrangements only. Some clones are missing; in checked studies, unresolved V genes explain under half, and the rest has no known cause. This sample gives 130,000 to 150,000 clones in total; around 94% of them show up just once. The ten largest clones add up to around 14% of the sample. From the germline V gene (reference sequence), CDR1 is LNHNV and CDR2 is YYDKDF. Counted from cysteine to phenylalanine, this CDR3 has 16 amino acids. The read is trimmed to its CDR3 DNA, 48 bases read in frame from base 1. For this chain, trimming is 5 bases at the V end and 1 base at the J end, and the number of junction bases without a gene match is 9.

The chain is assembled from TRBV15 and TRBJ2-5; 8 middle bases align to TRBD2. The sequence came from a man between 60 and 75 years old with colorectal cancer. The sample comprised PBMCs. The DNA is TGTGCCACCAGCCCCTTGGGAGCGGGGGTCCAAGAGACCCAGTACTTC. Translated, it gives CATSPLGAGVQETQYF.